The sequence of this T cell receptor (beta chain) was determined in a study of Ad26.COV2.S vaccination and SARS-CoV-2 variants. Findings and caveats of the study: Measurements of TCR breadth and depth may have given underestimates of the total T cell responses. The study found higher spike-specific TCR breadth in vaccine than placebo recipients.

Turning to this clone: Its target is not known.

Here immunoSEQ multiplex PCR was the method, and the copy in TCRdb shows in-frame clones only, minus some. The table lists thousands of clones, around 83% of them singletons. Trimming removed 1 base from V and 4 bases from J, with 9 bases in between. CDR1 and CDR2 from the germline V gene are MNHNS and SASEGT. The CDR3 is made up of 14 amino acids. The sequence derives from a human donor who had recovered from COVID-19. This specimen was peripheral blood, taken after recovery from COVID-19. The genes are TRBV6-1 and TRBJ2-3, with D tentatively TRBD1 or TRBD2 (5 bases each). The CDR3, as DNA: TGTGCCAGCAGTGAAGTAATGGGACCAGATACGCAGTATTTT. Encoded protein: CASSEVMGPDTQYF.